The clone carrying this T cell receptor beta chain came up a few times. What it binds is not known. This sample was included in a study of STAT3 mutations in large granular lymphocyte leukemia. In the study overall: More than half of T-LGLL patients received immunosuppressive therapy.

Trimming stripped 6 bases from V and 9 bases from J, with 15 bases between. The CDR3 has 11 residues. Germline loops: CDR1 DFQATT, CDR2 SNEGSKA (reference sequence). Assay: immunoSEQ multiplex PCR; the TCRdb copy retains only in-frame clones and omits some. The sample contains approximately 6,700 clones, around 60% of which appear only once. The study, taken as a whole, reports: TCR clonotype switching after therapy occurred in about 35% of the 18 patients. Every T-cell large granular lymphocyte leukemia patient had at least one immunodominant TCR beta clonotype.

This clonotype was sampled from a boy younger than 18 with T-cell large granular lymphocyte leukemia. Some clones in this sample may be carry-over from other donors' samples. The sample comprised peripheral blood mononuclear cells. The chain has TRBV20-1 and TRBJ2-7, with D perhaps given as TRBD1 or TRBD2 (7 bases each). The CDR3 DNA sequence: TGCAGTGCCCAGGGGGGGGTAGGGCAGTACTTC. It encodes CSAQGGVGQYF.